This T cell receptor (beta chain) emerged from a study of T cell responses to AZD1222 COVID-19 vaccine. Regarding the study as a whole: White British people made up most donors, females outnumbered males, and clonal diversity was possibly underestimated. Once two AZD1222 doses were given, Spike-specific TCR breadth and depth went up.

As for this clone: What it recognizes is unknown.

Profiling relied on immunoSEQ multiplex PCR, and the TCRdb table lists in-frame clones only, not all of them. The sample consists of about 140,000 clones, around nine tenths of them appearing once. Sample: peripheral blood, taken on day 0 of AZD1222 vaccination. This sequence originates from an adult in good health.

The CDR3 bases are TGTGCCAGCAGCATCAACTATGGCTACACCTTC. This gives the protein CASSINYGYTF. This rearrangement joins TRBV28 to TRBJ1-2, with D unresolved. From germline, CDR1 is MDHEN and CDR2 SYDVKM. V was cut by 6 bases and J by 2 bases, with 4 bases left in between. This CDR3 spans 11 amino acids.